The entry that follows covers one T cell receptor (beta chain) sequence. These data originate in a study of shared T cell receptors in the human thymus. The repertoire was sequenced with immunoSEQ multiplex PCR; TCRdb's copy has only in-frame clones and lacks some. The table shows 700,000 or so clones, with over 75% occurring only once. Germline values: CDR1 SNHLY, CDR2 FYNNEI. The V segment lost 7 bases and the J segment 0 bases; nucleotides outside the gene matches: 9. The CDR3 is 17 residues long. The same specimen was also included in a second study, on human thymus T cells. From that report: Thymic as well as blood repertoires seemed to favor certain V and J genes unevenly. In unrelated individuals, thymic repertoires overlapped highly, according to related research.

This TCR derives from a girl under three years old with a congenital heart defect. V usage is TRBV2 and J usage is TRBJ1-2; 12 bases map to TRBD1. The sequenced sample consisted of thymocytes. CDR3: CASTKGTGGASNYGYTF. The CDR3 nucleotides are TGTGCCAGCACCAAGGGGACAGGGGGCGCGTCTAACTATGGCTACACCTTC.